This T cell receptor beta chain was captured in a study of shared clonotypes between healthy human individuals. Study conclusions and caveats: Naive subsets, compared against memory subsets, generally had larger estimated richness values.

The assay was immunoSEQ multiplex PCR, and TCRdb's table has in-frame clones only and misses some. The repertoire has 600,000 to 700,000 clones, roughly 73% of them found once; the top ten carry roughly 1.9%. Germline V gene data show CDR1 as SGHTA and CDR2 as FQGNSA. The CDR3 contains 14 residues. Deletions cut 1 base from V and 4 bases from J, with 8 bases between. This clone occurred a few times. Its specificity is unknown. The sample taken for sequencing was memory CD4+ T cells sorted from blood. Subset described: CD45RA-negative fraction. The chain has TRBV7-2 and TRBJ2-1; D is undetermined. The clonotype was recovered from a woman aged 25 to 45 in good health. CDR3 sequence: CASSLDWEYNEQFF. Written as DNA, the CDR3 is TGTGCCAGCAGCTTAGATTGGGAATACAATGAGCAGTTCTTC. Full variable domain (rest looked up from reference TRBV7-2 and TRBJ2-1): GAGVSQSPSNKVTEKGKDVELRCDPISGHTALYWYRQSLGQGLEFLIYFQGNSAPDKSGLPSDRFSAERTGGSVSTLTIQRTQQEDSAVYLCASSLDWEYNEQFFGPGTRLTVL.